The rows below give T cell receptor beta chains drawn from one sample of a study of T-cell memory formation after mild COVID-19. One entry per CDR3 protein results from TCRdb running MiXCR on the 5' RACE reads. The sample has 200,000 to 250,000 distinct CDR3 sequences, roughly 9.4% seen once. Source material: PBMCs or a T cell subset sorted from them (not recorded which). Every receptor here comes from a man between 18 and 29 years old who had mild COVID-19 (a few samples of this study predate the infection). Cell type and time point are not known. The CDR3 runs from the conserved cysteine through the conserved F or W. A D gene is named only where the DNA matches it firmly. Where a row states a size, it is once, few, many or the class of an expanded clone; other rows omit it.

v_gene	abundance	j_gene	d_gene	CDR3nt	CDR3aa
TRBV18	few	TRBJ2-1	NA	TGTGCCAGCTCACCCGGGGAAGGCTCCTACAATGAGCAGTTCTTC	CASSPGEGSYNEQFF
TRBV3-1	few	TRBJ2-7	NA	TGTGCCAGCCATAGGGGTGTCAGTTTTCCCGAGCAGTACTTC	CASHRGVSFPEQYF
TRBV5-1	NA	TRBJ1-2	NA	TGCGCCAGCACCACGGGTGAAGGGGTGAGGAACTATGGCTACACCTTC	CASTTGEGVRNYGYTF
TRBV4-1	few	TRBJ1-2	NA	TGCGCCAGCAGCCAAGACCCAAAAGGGCATGACTATGGCTACACCTTC	CASSQDPKGHDYGYTF
TRBV7-3	few	TRBJ2-1	TRBD2	TGTGCCAGCAGCTTTAGCGGGGGGGTACCCTACAATGAGCAGTTCTTC	CASSFSGGVPYNEQFF
TRBV7-2	few	TRBJ1-1	NA	TGTGCCAGCAGGACGGGGAGGGCGAACACTGAAGCTTTCTTT	CASRTGRANTEAFF
TRBV5-1	few	TRBJ1-4	NA	TGCGCCAGCAGGACGGGGACCGCCTCAGCTAATGAAAAACTGTTTTTT	CASRTGTASANEKLFF
TRBV5-1	NA	TRBJ2-1	TRBD1	TGCGCCAGCAGGAACAGGGGACCGAAGCAGTTCTTC	CASRNRGPKQFF
TRBV11-2	NA	TRBJ2-4	TRBD1	TGTGCCAGCAGCCTCGGGACAGGGGCCTTACAAAACATTCAGTACTTC	CASSLGTGALQNIQYF
TRBV3-1	few	TRBJ2-3	NA	TGTGCCAGCACGGGACTGAGCACAGATACGCAGTATTTT	CASTGLSTDTQYF
TRBV2	many	TRBJ2-1	NA	TGTGCCAGCAGGCCGGGACACCTCAACAATGAGCAGTTCTTC	CASRPGHLNNEQFF
TRBV7-9	NA	TRBJ2-1	NA	TGTGCCAGCAGCCGGGAGAGCAATGAGCAGTTCTTC	CASSRESNEQFF
TRBV7-2	NA	TRBJ2-7	NA	TGTGCCAGCAGCTTAGCCCCAGGGATAACCTACGAGCAGTACTTC	CASSLAPGITYEQYF
TRBV5-1	few	TRBJ2-1	TRBD2	TGCGCCAGCAGCTTGAGACTAGCGGGGACCCACAATGAGCAGTTCTTC	CASSLRLAGTHNEQFF
TRBV7-9	NA	TRBJ2-7	TRBD2	TGTGCCAGCAAGAGAGCGGGGGAATCCTACGAGCAGTACTTC	CASKRAGESYEQYF
TRBV7-2	few	TRBJ2-1	TRBD2	TGTGCCAGCAGCTCCGCTAGCGGGGAGCCATACAATGAGCAGTTCTTC	CASSSASGEPYNEQFF
TRBV20-1	NA	TRBJ1-5	NA	TGCAGTGCCTGGTCCGGCCAGGGCGCAAATCAGCCCCAGCATTTT	CSAWSGQGANQPQHF
TRBV7-6	few	TRBJ1-1	TRBD1	TGTGCCAGCAGCAGACAGGGCTCGGACACTGAAGCTTTCTTT	CASSRQGSDTEAFF
TRBV7-6	NA	TRBJ2-1	NA	TGTGCCAGCTCCTCGGTTTTCGGGGCGAGCTCCTACAATGAGCAGTTCTTC	CASSSVFGASSYNEQFF
TRBV6-2/TRBV6-3	NA	TRBJ2-1	TRBD2	TGTGCCAGCAGTTTAGCGGGGGACTACAATGAGCAGTTCTTC	CASSLAGDYNEQFF
TRBV7-9	many	TRBJ2-3	NA	TGTGCCAGCATGGAGGGGGCCGGAGATACGCAGTATTTT	CASMEGAGDTQYF
TRBV4-2	NA	TRBJ1-6	TRBD1	TGTGCCAGCAGCCTCGACAGGGTTGGGTCACCCCTCCACTTT	CASSLDRVGSPLHF
TRBV24-1	few	TRBJ2-5	NA	TGTGCCACCAGTGATTCGGAGCAACGGGAGACCCAGTACTTC	CATSDSEQRETQYF
TRBV12-3/TRBV12-4	many	TRBJ1-3	NA	TGTGCCAGCAGCCAACAGGTCTCTGGAAACACCATATATTTT	CASSQQVSGNTIYF
TRBV9	many	TRBJ2-7	NA	TGTGCCAGCAGCGTAAACAGGCTCGACGAGCAGTACTTC	CASSVNRLDEQYF
TRBV7-2	NA	TRBJ2-1	NA	TGTGCCAGCAGGGGGCGGAGGGGGCTGATGAATGAGCAGTTCTTC	CASRGRRGLMNEQFF
TRBV7-2	NA	TRBJ2-3	TRBD1	TGTGCCAGCAGCTACATGAGGGGGCCGGTTACGCAGTATTTT	CASSYMRGPVTQYF
TRBV28	NA	TRBJ2-5	NA	TGTGCCAGCACCTTGCGAGAGACCCAGTACTTC	CASTLRETQYF
TRBV20-1	NA	TRBJ2-1	TRBD2	TGCAGTGCTAGAGATTCCGGGGGGGGCAATGAGCAGTTCTTC	CSARDSGGGNEQFF
TRBV10-3	many	TRBJ2-3	NA	TGTGCCATCAGTGAGCCGCATTCAGATACGCAGTATTTT	CAISEPHSDTQYF
TRBV5-1	NA	TRBJ2-3	NA	TGCGCCAGCAGCTTGGGGGGACCCCATCACGCAGATACGCAGTATTTT	CASSLGGPHHADTQYF
TRBV6-2/TRBV6-3	NA	TRBJ2-1	NA	TGTGCCAGCAGTTCCCAGGGAGAGAATGAGCAGTTCTTC	CASSSQGENEQFF
TRBV7-9	few	TRBJ1-3	TRBD1	TGTGCCAGCAGCATCCGGGACAGGGGAAACACCATATATTTT	CASSIRDRGNTIYF
TRBV10-3	few	TRBJ2-2	TRBD1	TGTGCCATCAGTCCGGACAGGGGGATGAACACCGGGGAGCTGTTTTTT	CAISPDRGMNTGELFF
TRBV7-9	NA	TRBJ1-1	NA	TGTGCCAGCAGCTTAGTCGGACATGGGGGAATAAACACTGAAGCTTTCTTT	CASSLVGHGGINTEAFF
TRBV27	few	TRBJ1-5	NA	TGTGCCAGCAGTTTACTTCATAGCAATCAGCCCCAGCATTTT	CASSLLHSNQPQHF
TRBV10-3	few	TRBJ1-6	NA	TGTGCCATCAAGAAATCCCCTAATTCACCCCTCCACTTT	CAIKKSPNSPLHF
TRBV4-1	NA	TRBJ1-5	TRBD1	TGCGCCAGCAGCCAAGATGGGACAGGACAGAATCAGCCCCAGCATTTT	CASSQDGTGQNQPQHF
TRBV6-2/TRBV6-3	few	TRBJ1-2	NA	TGTGCCAGCAGCCGGAGGACTGCGTATGGCTACACCTTC	CASSRRTAYGYTF
TRBV15	NA	TRBJ2-2	NA	TGTGCCACCAGCAGAGAAGGGCGTGGGGAGCTGTTTTTT	CATSREGRGELFF
TRBV12-3/TRBV12-4	NA	TRBJ2-1	NA	TGTGCCAGCACCTCCCTTGGCGGGGGCCTTTCCGGGAATGAGCAGTTCTTC	CASTSLGGGLSGNEQFF
TRBV15	few	TRBJ2-1	NA	TGTGCCACCAGCAGAGACAAGAGGGACAATGAGCAGTTCTTC	CATSRDKRDNEQFF
TRBV7-9	few	TRBJ1-1	NA	TGTGCCAGCCAAAAGGTTGGTGAGAACACTGAAGCTTTCTTT	CASQKVGENTEAFF
TRBV5-1	NA	TRBJ1-3	NA	TGCGCCAGCAGCTTAGGGACTGGAAACACCATATATTTT	CASSLGTGNTIYF
TRBV30	few	TRBJ2-3	TRBD2	TGTGCCTGGAGTGACCTACCCGGGAGGACAGATACGCAGTATTTT	CAWSDLPGRTDTQYF
TRBV12-3/TRBV12-4	NA	TRBJ1-1	NA	TGTGCCAGCAGTCCTTACTCACAGGGACGCAACACTGAAGCTTTCTTT	CASSPYSQGRNTEAFF
TRBV11-2	NA	TRBJ2-1	NA	TGTGCCAGCAGCTTAGTTACGGGGGCGAAGTACAATGAGCAGTTCTTC	CASSLVTGAKYNEQFF
TRBV6-5	few	TRBJ1-4	NA	TGTGCCAGCAGTTCTCCCAGGGGTGAAGGAGAAAAACTGTTTTTT	CASSSPRGEGEKLFF
TRBV19	few	TRBJ2-5	NA	TGTGCCAGTAGGGAGGGTCGGACCCAGTACTTC	CASREGRTQYF
TRBV3-1	many	TRBJ2-2	NA	TGTGCCAGCAGCCAGCGGGGAACCGGGGAGCTGTTTTTT	CASSQRGTGELFF